These 15 T cell receptor beta chains came from one sample sequenced in a study of T-cell memory formation after mild COVID-19. TCRdb analysed the 5' RACE reads with MiXCR anew, one entry per CDR3 protein. The sample holds 300,000 to 400,000 distinct CDR3 sequences, around 15% seen once. Sequenced material: PBMCs or a T cell subset sorted from them (not recorded which). These receptors all stem from a man between 18 and 29 years old who had mild COVID-19 (a few samples of this study predate the infection). Cell type and time point are not known.

The table lists this clonotype with a few counts. The chain joins TRBV10-3 to TRBJ1-1; unclear D gene. Trimming removed 10 bases at V and 3 bases at J, with 6 bases between. Germline loops: CDR1 ENHRY, CDR2 SYGVKD. This CDR3 spans 10 amino acids. The CDR3 reads CATRDTEAFF. The CDR3, as DNA: TGTGCCACCCGGGACACTGAAGCTTTCTTT.

The chain uses TRBV4-1 and TRBJ2-5; 9 bases map to TRBD1. There are 15 residues in the CDR3. The junction had 7 bases not matched to a gene; V was cut back by 4 bases and J by 4 bases. Per the germline V gene, CDR1 is MGHRA and CDR2 is YSYEKL. The CDR3 sequence: CASSPHGTGIETQYF. The CDR3 DNA follows: TGCGCCAGCAGCCCACACGGGACAGGGATAGAGACCCAGTACTTC.

The chain carries TRBV5-1 and TRBJ1-1; D is unclear. The CDR3 length is 12 residues. Germline V lookup: CDR1 SGHRS, CDR2 YFSETQ. V gave up 5 bases and J gave up 1 base, with 6 bases separating them. DNA of the CDR3: TGCGCCAGCAGGGTCGCGAACACTGAAGCTTTCTTT. It specifies CASRVANTEAFF.

The CDR3 DNA sequence: TGCAGAGGGACAGGGATTGGGTCCTATGGCTACACCTTC. Amino acid sequence: CRGTGIGSYGYTF. The chain combines TRBV20-1 with TRBJ1-2, with 9 bases that match TRBD1. CDR1 and CDR2 (germline): DFQATT, SNEGSKA (reference sequence). The CDR3 extends over 13 amino acids.

Only a few counts were recorded for this clonotype. V is TRBV20-1 and J is TRBJ1-2; 7 positions agree with TRBD1. The CDR3 contains 15 residues. V lost 8 bases and J lost 5; bases outside the gene matches: 17. The germline CDR1 and CDR2 sequences are DFQATT and SNEGSKA (reference sequence). The DNA of the CDR3 is TGCAGTTACGTGCCGGGGGGCAGGGGGAATTATGGCTACACCTTC. Translated: CSYVPGGRGNYGYTF.

In this sample, this clonotype turned up a few times. V usage is TRBV2 and J usage is TRBJ2-5; tentatively, D is TRBD2 (5 bases). Germline lookup yields CDR1 SNHLY and CDR2 FYNNEI. CDR3 length: 14 residues. Trimming pared 7 bases from V and 5 bases from J, leaving 17 bases between. CDR3 sequence reads: CASMPRLISETQYF. CDR3 nucleotide sequence: TGTGCCAGCATGCCGAGACTAATCTCGGAGACCCAGTACTTC.

This clonotype was found a few times. V gene TRBV12-3 or TRBV12-4 combines with J gene TRBJ2-2; D gene unclear. The CDR3 is 11 residues long. V lost 3 bases and J lost 7, with 3 bases in between. Written as DNA, the CDR3 is TGTGCCAGCAGTTTTATCGGGGAGCTGTTTTTT. It specifies CASSFIGELFF.

This chain connects TRBV28 to TRBJ2-5, with TRBD1 identical over 8 bases. The CDR3 covers 15 residues. Unmatched junction bases numbered 8, after V lost 2 bases and J lost 6 bases. CDR1 MDHEN and CDR2 SYDVKM come from the germline V gene. CDR3 sequence: CASSLDRGSWKTQYF. For the CDR3, the DNA is TGTGCCAGCAGTTTAGACAGGGGTTCGTGGAAGACCCAGTACTTC.

This chain links TRBV7-2 with TRBJ2-5; the D is unclear. The V end lost 5 bases, the J end lost 1 base, and 11 bases lay between the germline ends. The germline V gene has CDR1 SGHTA and CDR2 FQGNSA. There are 14 residues in the CDR3. For the CDR3, the DNA is TGTGCCAGCAGCCTCCTCGACTTCCAAGAGACCCAGTACTTC. Its translation: CASSLLDFQETQYF.

This clonotype was detected many times. This sequence joins TRBV15 and TRBJ2-6, with unresolved D. Between the trimmed V and J ends, which lost 1 base and 0 bases, there was a span of 7 bases. This CDR3 region has 16 residues. In germline, CDR1 is LNHNV, CDR2 YYDKDF (reference sequence). The CDR3: CATSRARTSGANVLTF. CDR3 coding DNA: TGTGCCACCAGCAGAGCACGGACCTCTGGGGCCAACGTCCTGACTTTC. Full variable domain (rest looked up from reference TRBV15 and TRBJ2-6): DAMVIQNPRYQVTQFGKPVTLSCSQTLNHNVMYWYQQKSSQAPKLLFHYYDKDFNNEADTPDNFQSRRPNTSFCFLDIRSPGLGDTAMYLCATSRARTSGANVLTFGAGSRLTVL.

V is TRBV5-1 and J is TRBJ2-1, with TRBD1 matching over 10 bases. Germline V lookup: CDR1 SGHRS, CDR2 YFSETQ. V lost 5 bases and J lost 7; bases outside the gene matches: 15. The CDR3 extends over 17 amino acids. CDR3 in amino acids: CASSQRPGTGEENEQFF. CDR3 nucleotides: TGCGCCAGCAGTCAAAGACCCGGGACAGGGGAGGAAAATGAGCAGTTCTTC.

This clonotype was recorded at least ten times. The CDR3 nucleotides read TGTGCCAGCAGCCGACGTTACGAGCAGTACTTC. It is translated as CASSRRYEQYF. J is TRBJ2-7 and V is TRBV12-3 or TRBV12-4; D remains unclear. The germline V and J ends were trimmed by 6 bases and 4 bases, with 7 bases remaining between them. This CDR3 spans 11 amino acids.

V gene TRBV5-1 combines with J gene TRBJ2-1; unclear D gene. The CDR3 sequence is 15 residues long. Germline V gene sequence: CDR1 SGHRS, CDR2 YFSETQ. Trimming took 2 bases from V and 0 from J, leaving 9 bases between them. In DNA, the CDR3 is TGCGCCAGCAGCTTCCGATTAAGCTCCTACAATGAGCAGTTCTTC. It codes for CASSFRLSSYNEQFF.

In its sample, this clonotype was seen a few times. The CDR3: CASSGLAAYEQYV. DNA for the CDR3: TGTGCCAGCAGCGGACTAGCGGCCTACGAGCAGTACGTC. This chain joins TRBV7-8 and TRBJ2-7; 10 bases line up with TRBD2. Germline values: CDR1 SGHVS, CDR2 FQNEAQ. Germline trimming cut 5 bases from V and 2 bases from J; bases unmatched to any gene: 0. CDR3 length equals 13 residues.

The V gene is TRBV6-5, the J gene TRBJ2-3, with 9 bases that match TRBD2. The CDR3 spans 15 residues. Unmatched junction bases numbered 2, after V lost 0 bases and J lost 4 bases. Per germline, CDR1 MNHEY and CDR2 SVGAGI. The CDR3 is CASSYSSGGSDTQYF. DNA of the CDR3: TGTGCCAGCAGTTACTCTAGCGGGGGATCAGATACGCAGTATTTT.